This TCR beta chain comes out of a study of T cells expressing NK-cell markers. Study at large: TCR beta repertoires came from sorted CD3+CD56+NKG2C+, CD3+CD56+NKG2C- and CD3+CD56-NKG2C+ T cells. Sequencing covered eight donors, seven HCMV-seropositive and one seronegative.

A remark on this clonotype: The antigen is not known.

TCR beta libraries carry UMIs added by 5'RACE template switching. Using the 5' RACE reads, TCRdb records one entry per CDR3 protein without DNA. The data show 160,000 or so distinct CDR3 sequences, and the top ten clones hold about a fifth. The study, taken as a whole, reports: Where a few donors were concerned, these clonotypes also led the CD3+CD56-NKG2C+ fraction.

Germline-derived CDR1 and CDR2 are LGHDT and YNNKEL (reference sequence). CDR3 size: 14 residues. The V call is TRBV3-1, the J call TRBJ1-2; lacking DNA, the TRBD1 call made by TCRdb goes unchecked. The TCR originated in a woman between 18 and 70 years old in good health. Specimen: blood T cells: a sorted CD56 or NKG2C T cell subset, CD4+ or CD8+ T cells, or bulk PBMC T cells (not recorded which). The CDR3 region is CASSQDMQGFGYTF.